The 14 T cell receptor beta chains presented below share a single source sample, sequenced in a study of cytomegalovirus exposure and HLA in healthy donors (dated 2017 in TCRdb). The library came from the immunoSEQ multiplex PCR assay. For the multiplex PCR, a mixture combining 60 forward primers for TCR Vbeta segments and 13 reverse primers for TCR Jbeta segments was used. TCRdb limited this immuneACCESS table to in-frame rearrangements with V and J called. A share of clones is missing; checked studies link under half to unresolved V genes, and the rest is unexplained. This sample is represented by 75,000 to 95,000 clones; 50% to 75% of them were singletons. Around 4.2% of the sample is in the top ten clones. Sequencing used PBMCs. These receptors originate from a young man in good health and CMV-seronegative.

The genes are TRBV4-1 and TRBJ2-5, with 11 bases fitting TRBD1. With 1 base clipped from V and 10 bases from J, the junction kept 8 bases outside the gene matches. CDR1 and CDR2 (germline): MGHRA, YSYEKL. CDR3 length: 15 residues. CDR3 sequence: CASSQGMRGQGVQYF. The CDR3 DNA sequence: TGCGCCAGCAGCCAAGGAATGAGGGGACAGGGGGTCCAGTACTTC.

This clone was seen a few times. The chain is built from TRBV5-1 and TRBJ2-7, with D possibly matching TRBD2 (6 bases). Germline V lookup: CDR1 SGHRS, CDR2 YFSETQ. The CDR3 contains 15 residues. V was cut by 0 bases and J by 2 bases, with 12 bases left in between. The CDR3 DNA reads TGCGCCAGCAGCTTGGCCCCGGGGGAGACCTACGAGCAGTACTTC. Its protein is CASSLAPGETYEQYF.

CDR3 region: CASRQRQDSSSSGYTF. In DNA form, the CDR3 reads TGTGCCAGCAGACAAAGGCAGGACAGCTCCTCTTCTGGCTACACCTTC. The chain combines TRBV27 with TRBJ1-2, with D maybe TRBD1 (6 bases). Germline lookup yields CDR1 MNHEY and CDR2 SMNVEV (reference sequence). The CDR3 runs to 16 residues. The V end was cut by 6 bases, the J end by 7 bases, with 24 bases between.

The genes are TRBV9 and TRBJ2-5, with 7 bases aligning to TRBD2. TRBJ2-7 explains the end of the DNA better; the J call may be wrong. The CDR3 totals 17 residues. The germline gives CDR1 SGDLS, CDR2 YYNGEE. CDR3 in DNA: TGTGCCAGCAGCGTAGGTGGTAGCGGGTTTAGCTCCTACGAGCAGTACTTC. Translation: CASSVGGSGFSSYEQYF.

This clone has only a few counts. The V gene is TRBV29-1, the J gene TRBJ2-3; 16 nucleotides align to TRBD2. The CDR3 covers 19 residues. V lost 1 base, J lost 2 bases, and 9 bases stayed unmatched. In germline, CDR1 is SQVTM, CDR2 ANQGSEA. The CDR3 DNA reads TGCAGCGTTGAAGGCGGGACTAGCGGGAGGGCGAAGATCACAGATACGCAGTATTTT. Translated, it gives CSVEGGTSGRAKITDTQYF.

A single count supports this clone. V usage is TRBV10-1 and J usage is TRBJ2-5, with 8 bases lining up with TRBD2. V lost 8 bases and J lost 1; bases outside the gene matches: 3. Germline V lookup: CDR1 WNHNN, CDR2 SYGVQD (reference sequence). This CDR3 is 13 amino acids long. This chain's CDR3 is CASGGLGQETQYF. The CDR3, as DNA: TGCGCCAGCGGGGGACTAGGCCAAGAGACCCAGTACTTC.

The V call is TRBV6-5, the J call TRBJ2-1, with 8 bases matching TRBD1. Germline CDR1 is MNHEY and CDR2 is SVGAGI. The ends lost 7 bases at V and 4 bases at J; junction bases unmatched: 6. The CDR3 runs 14 residues. Here the CDR3 reads CASKPGQAYNEQFF. CDR3 DNA: TGTGCCAGCAAACCGGGACAGGCGTACAATGAGCAGTTCTTC.

V gene TRBV28 combines with J gene TRBJ1-2; no reliable D call. This CDR3 is built from 12 residues. Germline V CDR1 and CDR2: MDHEN, SYDVKM. Trimming removed 1 base from V and 7 bases from J, with 7 bases in between. The chain's CDR3 is CASSLSGVGYTF. CDR3 sequence (DNA): TGTGCCAGCAGTTTATCCGGGGTTGGCTACACCTTC.

This clone has more than one count but fewer than ten. The CDR3 DNA is TGTGCCACCAGCAGAGTAACTAGCGGGAGCTACGAGCAGTACTTC. This encodes CATSRVTSGSYEQYF. This sequence joins TRBV15 and TRBJ2-5, with 11 nucleotides matching TRBD2. With the DNA end fitting TRBJ2-7 better, the J assignment may be wrong. The CDR3 spans 15 residues. Germline values: CDR1 LNHNV, CDR2 YYDKDF (reference sequence).

The chain combines TRBV10-3 with TRBJ2-1; TRBD1 matches at 8 bases. V shed 8 bases, J shed 7 bases, and the junction held 7 bases outside the gene matches. Germline-derived CDR1 and CDR2 are ENHRY and SYGVKD. CDR3 length: 13 residues. The CDR3 region is CAIGSTGDNEQFF. The CDR3 DNA sequence: TGTGCCATCGGTTCGACAGGGGATAATGAGCAGTTCTTC.

The gene calls are TRBV14 and TRBJ1-6, with 8 positions matching TRBD1. CDR1 is SGHDN, CDR2 FVKESK, per germline. The CDR3 contains 16 residues. Unmatched junction bases numbered 10, after V lost 2 bases and J lost 10 bases. This CDR3 is CASSQLGDRSWSPLHF. The CDR3 DNA reads TGTGCCAGCAGCCAATTGGGGGACAGGTCATGGTCACCCCTCCACTTT.

This sequence joins TRBV18 and TRBJ1-5; TRBD1 aligns across 8 bases. V lost 4 bases to trimming and J lost 6 bases; unmatched junction nucleotides: 8. This CDR3 region has 15 residues. Germline CDR1 reads KGHSH; CDR2 reads LQKENI. The CDR3 is CASSLQTGDVQPQHF. The CDR3 DNA sequence: TGTGCCAGCTCACTACAGACAGGGGACGTTCAGCCCCAGCATTTT.

This clone showed up just once. The rearrangement joins TRBV2 to TRBJ1-1; 7 positions agree with TRBD1. Trimming at V came to 4 bases and at J to 6 bases, leaving 8 bases not matched to a gene. The CDR3 totals 14 residues. CDR1 is SNHLY, CDR2 FYNNEI, per germline. CDR3 sequence reads: CASSGQTGYAEAFF. The CDR3 nucleotides are TGTGCCAGCAGTGGCCAGACAGGGTATGCTGAAGCTTTCTTT. The full variable domain, with the rest looked up from reference TRBV2 and TRBJ1-1, is EPEVTQTPSHQVTQMGQEVILRCVPISNHLYFYWYRQILGQKVEFLVSFYNNEISEKSEIFDDQFSVERPDGSNFTLKIRSTKLEDSAMYFCASSGQTGYAEAFFGQGTRLTVV.

V usage is TRBV2 and J usage is TRBJ2-7; 9 nucleotides line up with TRBD1. From germline, CDR1 is SNHLY and CDR2 FYNNEI. The CDR3 is 16 residues long. J lost 5 bases, V lost 5 bases, and 13 bases had no gene match. The CDR3 loop is CASSPGQGLGEDEQYF. CDR3 coding DNA: TGTGCCAGCAGTCCGGGACAGGGTCTGGGTGAGGACGAGCAGTACTTC.